A single sample gave rise to the 19 T cell receptor beta chains below, sequenced in a study of blood T cell repertoires in COVID-19. The table came from immunoSEQ multiplex PCR; TCRdb's copy has only in-frame clones and leaves some out. The sample lists about 160,000 clones; about 88% were seen once. The material sequenced was peripheral blood. The receptors were gathered from a man aged 35-49 years with acute or convalescent COVID-19.

This clone has a handful of counts. The CDR3 reads CASSSKGVGTPLHF. The DNA for the CDR3 is TGTGCCAGCAGCAGCAAGGGGGTCGGTACACCCCTCCACTTT. V and J are TRBV7-3 and TRBJ1-6; D perhaps matches TRBD1 (6 bases). CDR1 SGHTA and CDR2 FQGTGA come from the germline V gene. There are 14 residues in the CDR3. The V end was cut by 5 bases, the J end by 11 bases, with 16 bases between. Together with reference TRBV7-3 and TRBJ1-6, the CDR3 gives the full variable domain: GAGVSQTPSNKVTEKGKYVELRCDPISGHTALYWYRQSLGQGPEFLIYFQGTGAADDSGLPNDRFFAVRPEGSVSTLKIQRTERGDSAVYLCASSSKGVGTPLHFGNGTRLTVT.

The chain carries TRBV5-6 and TRBJ1-5, with D possibly TRBD1 on 5 matching bases. Germline V gene data show CDR1 as SGHDT and CDR2 as YYEEEE. The germline V and J ends were trimmed by 4 bases and 5 bases, with 13 bases remaining between them. The CDR3 runs to 14 residues. This CDR3 reads CASSLGQVHQPQHF. In DNA form, the CDR3 reads TGTGCCAGCAGCCTCGGACAAGTCCATCAGCCCCAGCATTTT.

V usage is TRBV11-2 and J usage is TRBJ1-6, with D hard to call. The CDR3 extends over 16 amino acids. Looked up from germline, CDR1 is SGHAT and CDR2 is FQNNGV. Trimming took off 1 base at V and 3 bases at J, with 10 bases between the two ends. The DNA for the CDR3 is TGTGCCAGCAGCTTAGGATCCTTAGTCTATAATTCACCCCTCCACTTT. Its translation is CASSLGSLVYNSPLHF.

The V and J genes are TRBV30 and TRBJ2-2, with TRBD1 matching 7 bases. Germline lookup yields CDR1 GTSNPN and CDR2 SVGIG (reference sequence). The CDR3 length is 14 residues. With 3 bases clipped from V and 1 base from J, the junction kept 2 bases outside the gene matches. The CDR3 spells CAWRNRGNTGELFF. The DNA for the CDR3 is TGTGCCTGGAGAAACAGGGGGAACACCGGGGAGCTGTTTTTT.

This chain links TRBV7-2 with TRBJ2-2; maybe TRBD2 (5 bases). V was trimmed by 0 bases and J by 3 bases, leaving 11 bases between them. The germline CDR1 and CDR2 sequences are SGHTA and FQGNSA. The CDR3 length is 16 residues. The chain's CDR3 is CASSLAAGQDTGELFF. In nucleotides, the CDR3 is TGTGCCAGCAGCTTAGCGGCGGGCCAAGACACCGGGGAGCTGTTTTTT.

The chain uses TRBV18 and TRBJ2-6; tentatively, D is TRBD2 (5 bases). Per the germline V gene, CDR1 is KGHSH and CDR2 is LQKENI. V gave up 0 bases and J gave up 2 bases, with 14 bases separating them. The CDR3 runs to 18 residues. The CDR3 sequence: CASSPPGTGKPGANVLTF. As DNA, the CDR3 is TGTGCCAGCTCACCACCGGGCACGGGGAAACCTGGGGCCAACGTCCTGACTTTC.

This clone was recorded once. This chain links TRBV27 with TRBJ1-1; D might be TRBD1 (5 bases). Germline V lookup: CDR1 MNHEY, CDR2 SMNVEV (reference sequence). CDR3 length: 14 residues. Trimming left V 5 bases short and J 7 bases short, with 17 bases between. In nucleotides, the CDR3 is TGTGCCAGCAGTCGCGAAACTGGAAGGGGTGAAGCTTTCTTT. Protein sequence: CASSRETGRGEAFF.

The J gene is TRBJ1-1, the V gene TRBV5-4; TRBD1 might be the D (5 bases). The CDR3 contains 14 residues. Trimming removed 4 bases at V and 1 base at J, with 11 bases between. The germline V gene has CDR1 SGHNT and CDR2 YYREEE (reference sequence). For the CDR3, the DNA is TGTGCCAGCAGCCCCAGACAGACGAACACTGAAGCTTTCTTT. Amino acid sequence: CASSPRQTNTEAFF.

V and J are TRBV11-2 and TRBJ2-5; 8 bases match TRBD2. Germline-derived CDR1 and CDR2 are SGHAT and FQNNGV. The CDR3 has 14 amino acids. V shed 2 bases and J 4 bases; nucleotides not matched to a gene: 3. The DNA of the CDR3 is TGTGCCAGCAGCTTATACACTAGCGGAGAGACCCAGTACTTC. This codes for CASSLYTSGETQYF.

The chain carries TRBV5-6 and TRBJ1-2; 8 bases map to TRBD1. Per germline, CDR1 SGHDT and CDR2 YYEEEE. J gave up 7 bases and V 5 bases, and 13 bases lay outside the gene matches. The CDR3 loop spans 15 amino acids. The CDR3 spells CASRISDRGSSGYTF. Written as DNA, the CDR3 is TGTGCCAGCAGAATCTCCGACAGGGGTTCGTCTGGCTACACCTTC.

This clone occurred a few times. This rearrangement joins TRBV2 to TRBJ1-5; no clear D. This CDR3 comprises 13 residues. The germline V and J ends were trimmed by 6 bases and 4 bases, with 10 bases remaining between them. Germline V CDR1 and CDR2: SNHLY, FYNNEI. The CDR3 loop is CASSVQINQPQHF. CDR3 coding DNA: TGTGCCAGCAGCGTCCAGATAAATCAGCCCCAGCATTTT.

The J gene is TRBJ2-1, the V gene TRBV10-3; D might be TRBD2 (5 bases). Germline CDR1 is ENHRY and CDR2 is SYGVKD. V lost 3 bases and J lost 9, with 6 bases in between. The CDR3 extends over 11 amino acids. The CDR3 is CAISEGGEQFF. The CDR3 nucleotides are TGTGCCATCAGTGAAGGAGGTGAGCAGTTCTTC.

This clone was seen a single time. This chain links TRBV30 with TRBJ2-1; 8 bases agree with TRBD1. The J segment lost 5 bases and the V segment lost 5 bases, leaving 11 bases of the junction unmatched. The length of the CDR3 is 15 residues. Germline loops: CDR1 GTSNPN, CDR2 SVGIG (reference sequence). CDR3 amino acids: CAWGFRGLSNNEQFF. The CDR3 nucleotides are TGTGCCTGGGGGTTCAGGGGGCTTTCGAACAATGAGCAGTTCTTC. Full variable domain (remainder filled in from reference TRBV30 and TRBJ2-1): SQTIHQWPATLVQPVGSPLSLECTVEGTSNPNLYWYRQAAGRGLQLLFYSVGIGQISSEVPQNLSASRPQDRQFILSSKKLLLSDSGFYLCAWGFRGLSNNEQFFGPGTRLTVL.

This chain links TRBV10-2 with TRBJ1-2; 10 bases map to TRBD1. The CDR3 is 14 amino acids. Trimming took 3 bases from V and 7 from J; bases not matched to a gene: 5. Germline V lookup: CDR1 WSHSY, CDR2 SAAADI. CDR3 protein: CASSERQGALGYTF. The CDR3 DNA is TGCGCCAGCAGTGAACGACAGGGGGCGCTTGGCTACACCTTC.

This clone appeared a few times. The V gene is TRBV19, the J gene TRBJ1-2; no firm D call. CDR3 length: 12 amino acids. Germline assignment: CDR1 LNHDA and CDR2 SQIVND (reference sequence). The germline V and J ends were trimmed by 4 bases and 7 bases, with 10 bases remaining between them. The CDR3 DNA follows: TGTGCCAGTAGTACCGACAACGTTGGCTACACCTTC. Protein sequence: CASSTDNVGYTF.

The CDR3 sequence: CASSLSGHNQPQHF. CDR3 sequence (DNA): TGTGCCAGCAGCTTATCTGGACACAATCAGCCCCAGCATTTT. This sequence joins TRBV11-2 and TRBJ1-5; D might be TRBD1 (5 bases). Deletions cut 2 bases from V and 3 bases from J, with 8 bases between. The CDR3 sequence is 14 residues long. CDR1 and CDR2 from the germline V gene are SGHAT and FQNNGV. Combining the CDR3 with reference TRBV11-2 and TRBJ1-5 gives the whole variable domain EAGVAQSPRYKIIEKRQSVAFWCNPISGHATLYWYQQILGQGPKLLIQFQNNGVVDDSQLPKDRFSAERLKGVDSTLKIQPAKLEDSAVYLCASSLSGHNQPQHFGDGTRLSIL.

This chain uses TRBV5-1 with TRBJ2-1, with 7 bases that match TRBD1. CDR1 and CDR2 (germline): SGHRS, YFSETQ. The CDR3 spans 15 residues. V lost 0 bases and J lost 8; bases outside the gene matches: 8. The CDR3 region is CASSLEGRGFDEQFF. The CDR3 nucleotides are TGCGCCAGCAGCTTGGAGGGCAGGGGGTTTGATGAGCAGTTCTTC.

The chain links TRBV7-2 to TRBJ1-2; D possibly corresponds to TRBD1 (5 bases). Between the trimmed V and J ends, which lost 1 base and 6 bases, there was a span of 12 bases. Germline-derived CDR1 and CDR2 are SGHTA and FQGNSA. This CDR3 region has 14 residues. The CDR3 is CASSLGRQNDGYTF. The CDR3 DNA sequence: TGTGCCAGCAGCTTAGGAAGACAGAATGATGGCTACACCTTC.

The chain recombines TRBV2 with TRBJ2-5; 9 positions match TRBD2. V trimming: 6 bases; J trimming: 3 bases; junction bases outside the gene matches: 11. CDR1 is SNHLY and CDR2 is FYNNEI in the germline V gene. The CDR3 extends over 16 amino acids. The CDR3 region has the DNA TGTGCCAGCAGACCACAACCGGGACTAGCTAAAGAGACCCAGTACTTC. This gives the protein CASRPQPGLAKETQYF.